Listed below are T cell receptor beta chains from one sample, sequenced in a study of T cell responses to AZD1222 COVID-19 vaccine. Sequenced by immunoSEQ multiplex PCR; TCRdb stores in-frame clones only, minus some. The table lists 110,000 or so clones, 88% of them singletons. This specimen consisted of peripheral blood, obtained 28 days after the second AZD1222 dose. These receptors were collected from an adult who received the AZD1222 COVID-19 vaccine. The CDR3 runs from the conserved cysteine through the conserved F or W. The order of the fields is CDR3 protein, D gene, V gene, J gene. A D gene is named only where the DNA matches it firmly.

CDR3 protein: CASSARGGTSYNEQFF
D gene: NA
V gene: TRBV9
J gene: TRBJ2-1

CDR3 protein: CASSVQGADSPLHF
D gene: TRBD1
V gene: TRBV6-5
J gene: TRBJ1-6

CDR3 protein: CATSRDMTMNQPQHF
D gene: NA
V gene: TRBV15
J gene: TRBJ1-5

CDR3 protein: CASSGVGRGPTDTQYF
D gene: NA
V gene: TRBV7-6
J gene: TRBJ2-3

CDR3 protein: CASSRPPRTEAFF
D gene: NA
V gene: TRBV7-9
J gene: TRBJ1-1

CDR3 protein: CASSPRLQGGLTGELFF
D gene: NA
V gene: TRBV5-4
J gene: TRBJ2-2

CDR3 protein: CASSYRENTEAFF
D gene: NA
V gene: TRBV27
J gene: TRBJ1-1

CDR3 protein: CATRYRESSYEQYF
D gene: NA
V gene: TRBV24-1
J gene: TRBJ2-7

CDR3 protein: CASSLTSANEKLFF
D gene: NA
V gene: TRBV5-1
J gene: TRBJ1-4

CDR3 protein: CATRGLASNEQFF
D gene: TRBD2
V gene: TRBV15
J gene: TRBJ2-1

CDR3 protein: CASSTPTAGYTF
D gene: NA
V gene: TRBV28
J gene: TRBJ1-2

CDR3 protein: CASSLDSLNYGYTF
D gene: NA
V gene: TRBV5-6
J gene: TRBJ1-2

CDR3 protein: CASSQGDTQYF
D gene: NA
V gene: TRBV10-1
J gene: TRBJ2-3

CDR3 protein: CATKDDTQYF
D gene: NA
V gene: TRBV24-1
J gene: TRBJ2-3

CDR3 protein: CASSLPRDTEAFF
D gene: NA
V gene: TRBV5-5
J gene: TRBJ1-1

CDR3 protein: CAISESLGTNTEAFF
D gene: NA
V gene: TRBV10-3
J gene: TRBJ1-1

CDR3 protein: CASSDNPEGLDYGYTF
D gene: NA
V gene: TRBV2
J gene: TRBJ1-2

CDR3 protein: CASSIDYVGVPFSNQPQHF
D gene: NA
V gene: TRBV19
J gene: TRBJ1-5

CDR3 protein: CASRRTGEAFF
D gene: TRBD1
V gene: TRBV6-5
J gene: TRBJ1-1

CDR3 protein: CASSRDRGYITSDTDTQYF
D gene: TRBD1
V gene: TRBV5-8
J gene: TRBJ2-3

CDR3 protein: CASSPTDSSKNIQYF
D gene: NA
V gene: TRBV5-1
J gene: TRBJ2-4

CDR3 protein: CASSLHLGNTIYF
D gene: NA
V gene: TRBV7-9
J gene: TRBJ1-3

CDR3 protein: CASRGGLNYGYTF
D gene: NA
V gene: TRBV18
J gene: TRBJ1-2

CDR3 protein: CASSQGQGQETQYF
D gene: TRBD1
V gene: TRBV11-1
J gene: TRBJ2-5

CDR3 protein: CATTLSGQETQYF
D gene: NA
V gene: TRBV15
J gene: TRBJ2-5

CDR3 protein: CASSQDLTGSHYGYTF
D gene: TRBD1
V gene: TRBV4-3
J gene: TRBJ1-2

CDR3 protein: CASSLRQANEKLFF
D gene: NA
V gene: TRBV28
J gene: TRBJ1-4

CDR3 protein: CASSPDLGRRNTEAFF
D gene: NA
V gene: TRBV19
J gene: TRBJ1-1

CDR3 protein: CASSKEVQPQHF
D gene: NA
V gene: TRBV21-1
J gene: TRBJ1-5

CDR3 protein: CASSQGGGNTEAFF
D gene: NA
V gene: TRBV6-5
J gene: TRBJ1-1

CDR3 protein: CASSFGQTNTEAFF
D gene: NA
V gene: TRBV27
J gene: TRBJ1-1

CDR3 protein: CASSINPISPLHF
D gene: NA
V gene: TRBV19
J gene: TRBJ1-6

CDR3 protein: CASGRMSSGANVLTF
D gene: NA
V gene: TRBV3-1/TRBV3-2
J gene: TRBJ2-6

CDR3 protein: CASSLVWGPNSPLHF
D gene: NA
V gene: TRBV27
J gene: TRBJ1-6

CDR3 protein: CASSLIGGPTTAF
D gene: NA
V gene: TRBV28
J gene: TRBJ1-2

CDR3 protein: CASTINTEAFF
D gene: NA
V gene: TRBV6-5
J gene: TRBJ1-1

CDR3 protein: CASSQDRGGSNTEAFF
D gene: NA
V gene: TRBV4-2
J gene: TRBJ1-1

CDR3 protein: CASSPPGGETQYF
D gene: NA
V gene: TRBV12-3/TRBV12-4
J gene: TRBJ2-5

CDR3 protein: CASSPTFAGFAFF
D gene: NA
V gene: TRBV4-3
J gene: TRBJ1-1

CDR3 protein: CASSLPGTNEKLFF
D gene: NA
V gene: TRBV5-1
J gene: TRBJ1-4

CDR3 protein: CASSRGSQETQYF
D gene: NA
V gene: TRBV7-8
J gene: TRBJ2-5

CDR3 protein: CASSQTGQGAGEQYF
D gene: TRBD1
V gene: TRBV7-9
J gene: TRBJ2-7

CDR3 protein: CASSWQGSSGNTIYF
D gene: NA
V gene: TRBV5-6
J gene: TRBJ1-3

CDR3 protein: CASSEGQATYEQYF
D gene: TRBD1
V gene: TRBV2
J gene: TRBJ2-7

CDR3 protein: CASSAPGTGGGYEQYF
D gene: TRBD1
V gene: TRBV28
J gene: TRBJ2-7

CDR3 protein: CASGTGDTGELFF
D gene: TRBD1
V gene: TRBV6-5
J gene: TRBJ2-2

CDR3 protein: CASSLTTGRGTDTQYF
D gene: NA
V gene: TRBV7-2
J gene: TRBJ2-3

CDR3 protein: CATSDPTAPNEQFF
D gene: NA
V gene: TRBV24-1
J gene: TRBJ2-1

CDR3 protein: CASSESGRASQPQHF
D gene: NA
V gene: TRBV6-1
J gene: TRBJ1-5